Listed here are 10 T cell receptor beta chains from one sample, sequenced in a study of preoperative IRX-2 immunotherapy in early breast cancer (dated by TCRdb to the late 2010s). Libraries were constructed by the immunoSEQ multiplex PCR assay. TCRdb re-hosts the immuneACCESS table, in-frame sequences only. Its copies lack some clones; in the studies checked, an unresolved V gene accounts for under half of them, and the cause for the rest is not known. For this sample there are 20,000 to 30,000 clones; roughly 80% appear just once. The ten biggest clones cover around 7% of the sample. Reading the label with the study, this specimen's treatment or condition is: preoperative locoregional IRX-2 cytokine immunotherapy. This material consisted of lymph node tissue, taken after IRX-2 immunotherapy. The receptors here all came from a human donor with breast cancer.

The chain couples TRBV18 to TRBJ2-1; 8 positions agree with TRBD1. CDR1 and CDR2 from the germline V gene are KGHSH and LQKENI. Trimming took 3 bases from V and 5 from J; bases not matched to a gene: 6. This CDR3 contains 15 residues. The CDR3 here is CASSPPGQANNEQFF. The DNA for the CDR3 is TGTGCCAGCTCACCCCCGGGACAGGCTAACAATGAGCAGTTCTTC. Drawing the rest from reference TRBV18 and TRBJ2-1, the complete variable domain is NAGVMQNPRHLVRRRGQEARLRCSPMKGHSHVYWYRQLPEEGLKFMVYLQKENIIDESGMPKERFSAEFPKEGPSILRIQQVVRGDSAAYFCASSPPGQANNEQFFGPGTRLTVL.

This clone has a handful of counts. The rearrangement joins TRBV6-8 to TRBJ1-4; tentatively, D is TRBD1 (5 bases). Trimming pared 2 bases from V and 3 bases from J, leaving 22 bases between. Germline loops: CDR1 MNHGY, CDR2 SAAAGT. This CDR3 is built from 19 residues. DNA of the CDR3: TGTGCCAGCAGTTACGGGAGGGGCCCAGCCGGGGGTCCTAATGAAAAACTGTTTTTT. Translating it yields CASSYGRGPAGGPNEKLFF.

A single count supports this clone. The chain uses TRBV7-1 and TRBJ2-7, with TRBD2 matching 7 bases. TRBV7-1 is treated as an ORF (open reading frame) with a function not yet certain. This CDR3 has 14 residues. Trimming cost V 3 bases and J 6 bases; bases outside gene matches: 8. The CDR3 loop reads CASSSSGLGGEQYF. Written as DNA, the CDR3 is TGTGCCAGCAGCTCCTCCGGACTAGGCGGCGAGCAGTACTTC.

This chain uses TRBV29-1 with TRBJ2-5; D ambiguous. From germline, CDR1 is SQVTM and CDR2 ANQGSEA. CDR3 size: 12 residues. V lost 4 bases, J lost 0 bases, and 6 bases lay in between. This CDR3 is CSVGAYQETQYF. The CDR3 DNA reads TGCAGCGTTGGGGCGTACCAAGAGACCCAGTACTTC.

V gene TRBV7-1 combines with J gene TRBJ2-3; TRBD1 aligns across 7 bases. TRBV7-1 is marked as an open reading frame, function uncertain. The CDR3 loop spans 13 amino acids. The ends lost 5 bases at V and 9 bases at J; junction bases unmatched: 8. DNA of the CDR3: TGTGCCAGCAGCAAGGACGCCAGGGGGACGCAGTATTTT. Protein: CASSKDARGTQYF.

This clone was picked up a small number of times. The chain couples TRBV12-5 to TRBJ2-2, with D possibly being TRBD1 (5 bases). CDR1 LGHNT and CDR2 FRNRAP come from the germline V gene. This CDR3 contains 16 residues. Trimming removed 0 bases from V and 6 bases from J, with 14 bases in between. CDR3 sequence (DNA): TGTGCTAGTGGTTTGGTAATGGCAGGGATACCCGGGGAGCTGTTTTTT. As protein: CASGLVMAGIPGELFF. Combining the CDR3 with reference TRBV12-5 and TRBJ2-2 gives the whole variable domain DARVTQTPRHKVTEMGQEVTMRCQPILGHNTVFWYRQTMMQGLELLAYFRNRAPLDDSGMPKDRFSAEMPDATLATLKIQPSEPRDSAVYFCASGLVMAGIPGELFFGEGSRLTVL.

There are a few counts of this clone. V and J are TRBV28 and TRBJ1-3; 7 nucleotides agree with TRBD1. The V gene's germline CDR1 is MDHEN and CDR2 SYDVKM. CDR3 length: 14 residues. V lost 5 bases and J lost 0; bases outside the gene matches: 1. The CDR3 DNA follows: TGTGCCAGCAGTCGGACAGGCTCTGGAAACACCATATATTTT. Encoded protein: CASSRTGSGNTIYF.

V usage is TRBV1 and J usage is TRBJ2-7; TRBD2 was called by the table and not checked on the DNA. TRBV1 is an annotated pseudogene. The CDR3 is 14 amino acids. The CDR3 DNA is TGCGCCAGCAGCCAGAGCGGGGGCTCCTACGAGCAGTACTTC. Its protein is CASSQSGGSYEQYF.

This clone was detected only a few times. The genes are TRBV29-1 and TRBJ1-2; possible D gene TRBD1, 5 bases. The V end lost 0 bases, the J end lost 2 bases, and 7 bases lay between the germline ends. CDR1 SQVTM and CDR2 ANQGSEA come from the germline V gene. CDR3 length equals 13 residues. The DNA for the CDR3 is TGCAGCGTTGAAGATGGGGCGAACTATGGCTACACCTTC. It codes for CSVEDGANYGYTF.

This sequence joins TRBV28 and TRBJ2-3; tentatively, D is TRBD2 (6 bases). There are 16 residues in the CDR3. V lost 7 bases to trimming and J lost 4 bases, with 21 bases between them. CDR1 and CDR2 (germline): MDHEN, SYDVKM. CDR3 protein: CASTGAGPPLPDTQYF. The CDR3 nucleotides are TGTGCCAGCACCGGGGCGGGACCGCCGCTACCAGATACGCAGTATTTT.